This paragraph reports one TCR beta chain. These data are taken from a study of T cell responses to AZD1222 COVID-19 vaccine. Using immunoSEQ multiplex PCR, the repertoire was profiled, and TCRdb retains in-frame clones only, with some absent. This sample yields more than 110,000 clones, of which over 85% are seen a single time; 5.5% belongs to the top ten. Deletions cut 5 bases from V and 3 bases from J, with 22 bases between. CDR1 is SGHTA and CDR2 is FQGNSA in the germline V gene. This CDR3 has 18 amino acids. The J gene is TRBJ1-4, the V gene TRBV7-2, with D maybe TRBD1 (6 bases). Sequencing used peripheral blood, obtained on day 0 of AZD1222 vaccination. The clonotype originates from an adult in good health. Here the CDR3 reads CASSAGTGWVGANEKLFF. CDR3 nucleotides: TGTGCCAGCAGCGCCGGCACAGGGTGGGTTGGAGCTAATGAAAAACTGTTTTTT.